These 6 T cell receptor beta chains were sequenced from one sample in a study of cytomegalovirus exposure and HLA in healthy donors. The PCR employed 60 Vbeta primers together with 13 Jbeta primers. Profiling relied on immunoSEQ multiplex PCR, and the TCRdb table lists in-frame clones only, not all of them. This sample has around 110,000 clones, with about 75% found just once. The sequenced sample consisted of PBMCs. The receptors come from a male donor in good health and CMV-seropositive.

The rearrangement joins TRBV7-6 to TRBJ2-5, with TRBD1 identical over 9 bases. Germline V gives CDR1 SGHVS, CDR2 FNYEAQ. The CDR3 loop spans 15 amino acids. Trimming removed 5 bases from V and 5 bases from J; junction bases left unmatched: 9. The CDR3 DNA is TGTGCCAGCAGCACACAACAGGGGGCAGGGGAGACCCAGTACTTC. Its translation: CASSTQQGAGETQYF.

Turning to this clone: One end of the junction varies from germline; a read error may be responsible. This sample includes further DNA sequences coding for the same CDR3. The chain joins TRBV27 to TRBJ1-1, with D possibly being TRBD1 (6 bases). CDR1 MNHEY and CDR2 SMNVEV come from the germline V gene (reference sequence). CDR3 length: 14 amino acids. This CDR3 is CASSKRQVSGVAFF. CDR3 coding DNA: TGTGCCAGCAGCAAAAGACAGGTTTCAGGGGTAGCTTTCTTC.

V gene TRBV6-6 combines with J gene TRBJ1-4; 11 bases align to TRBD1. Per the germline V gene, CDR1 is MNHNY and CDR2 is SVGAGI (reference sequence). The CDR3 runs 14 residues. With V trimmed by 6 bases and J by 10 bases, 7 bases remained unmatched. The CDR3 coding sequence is TGTGCCAGCAGATCGGGACAGGGGGTAAGAAAACTGTTTTTT. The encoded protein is CASRSGQGVRKLFF.

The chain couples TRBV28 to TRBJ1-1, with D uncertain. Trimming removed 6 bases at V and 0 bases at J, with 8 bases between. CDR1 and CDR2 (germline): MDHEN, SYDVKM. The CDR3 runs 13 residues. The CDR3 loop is CASRPKMNTEAFF. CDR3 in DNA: TGTGCCAGCAGGCCTAAGATGAACACTGAAGCTTTCTTT. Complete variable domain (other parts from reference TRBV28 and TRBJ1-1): DVKVTQSSRYLVKRTGEKVFLECVQDMDHENMFWYRQDPGLGLRLIYFSYDVKMKEKGDIPEGYSVSREKKERFSLILESASTNQTSMYLCASRPKMNTEAFFGQGTRLTVV.

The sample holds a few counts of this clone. CDR3 DNA sequence: TGTGCCAGCAATGGACAGGGGATGAGGAACACTGAAGCTTTCTTT. Its protein product is CASNGQGMRNTEAFF. The chain links TRBV7-9 to TRBJ1-1, with 9 bases that match TRBD1. J was trimmed by 1 base and V by 7 bases; bases with no gene match: 7. The CDR3 is made up of 15 amino acids. Germline V gene lookup returns CDR1 SEHNR and CDR2 FQNEAQ (reference sequence).

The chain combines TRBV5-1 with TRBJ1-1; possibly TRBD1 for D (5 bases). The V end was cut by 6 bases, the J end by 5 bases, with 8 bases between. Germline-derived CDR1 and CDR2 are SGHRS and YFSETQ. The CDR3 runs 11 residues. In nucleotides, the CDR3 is TGCGCCAGCAATCGGGGGACTGAAGCTTTCTTT. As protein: CASNRGTEAFF.